The clone carrying this TCR beta chain was detected only a few times. The antigen remains unidentified. The data are from a study of T-cell reconstitution after alpha-beta-depleted transplantation in children. As it was prepared, the TCRbeta library received unique molecular identifiers. TCRdb recomputed calls from the PCR reads with MiXCR, one row per CDR3 protein. The table lists about 980,000 distinct CDR3 sequences, roughly 29% of them singletons. Findings of the study overall: Fresh T-cell production supplied most of the T-cell counts and diversity seen one year after transplant. High day-60 TCRbeta diversity in some patients came from surviving recipient T cells and thymic progenitors. Expanded graft clones, several hundred of them, were reportedly the source of alpha-beta T cells about two months after transplant.

The V end lost 0 bases, the J end lost 4 bases, and 13 bases lay between the germline ends. CDR1 and CDR2 (germline): SGHRS, YFSETQ. The CDR3 totals 15 residues. The clonotype comes from a boy under two years old who had a stem cell transplant for SCID, so the T cells may come from the graft donor. The sample was PBMCs, mostly from graft donor cells, taken 360 days after TCRalphabeta/CD19-depleted stem cell transplant. This chain joins TRBV5-1 and TRBJ1-1; D not resolved. The CDR3 protein is CASSLEGPPVTEAFF. CDR3 in DNA: TGCGCCAGCAGCTTGGAAGGCCCACCCGTCACTGAAGCTTTCTTT.